The 21 T cell receptor beta chains given below trace back to one sample, sequenced in a study of shared clonotypes between healthy human individuals. TCRdb's table, derived via immunoSEQ multiplex PCR, lists solely in-frame clones and lacks some. The sample has some 790,000 clones; 55% to 80% are singletons. The sequenced sample consisted of memory CD4+ T cells sorted from blood. The subset: CD45RA-negative fraction. The origin of the receptors is a woman in her thirties in good health.

As for this clone: A much larger clonotype is one base distant, so this may be a read error. The chain couples TRBV9 to TRBJ1-1; tentative D call: TRBD1 (5 bases). The CDR3 covers 14 residues. The germline gives CDR1 SGDLS, CDR2 YYNGEE. Trimming pared 4 bases from V and 1 base from J, leaving 11 bases between. Written as DNA, the CDR3 is TGTGCCAGCAGCTTCCTGGACAAGAACACTGAAGCTTTCTTT. Translation gives CASSFLDKNTEAFF.

This chain joins TRBV28 and TRBJ2-7; the D is unclear. Germline loops: CDR1 MDHEN, CDR2 SYDVKM. With 2 bases removed from V and 3 bases from J, the gap between germline ends came to 8 bases. The CDR3 is 13 residues long. As DNA, the CDR3 is TGTGCCAGCAGTTTAGGCACGCACTACGAGCAGTACTTC. Translating it yields CASSLGTHYEQYF.

The gene calls are TRBV4-2 and TRBJ1-2; no definite D call. The CDR3 sequence is 17 residues long. The V and J ends lost 0 bases and 4 bases respectively, with 18 bases between them. Germline V CDR1 and CDR2: LGHNA, YNFKEQ. CDR3 DNA: TGTGCCAGCAGCCAAGATAGGCCAGTCGAACGGGGCTATGGCTACACCTTC. Translation: CASSQDRPVERGYGYTF.

In its sample, this clone was seen once. The genes are TRBV11-2 and TRBJ2-2; D remains ambiguous. The CDR3 has 15 residues. CDR1 is SGHAT and CDR2 is FQNNGV in the germline V gene. The germline V and J ends were trimmed by 2 bases and 6 bases, with 13 bases remaining between them. The CDR3 loop reads CASSLFMALSGELFF. The CDR3 DNA reads TGTGCCAGCAGCTTATTCATGGCTCTGTCCGGGGAGCTGTTTTTT.

With regard to this clone: This CDR3 is also generated by other DNA sequences in the sample. The chain couples TRBV5-1 to TRBJ1-1; D is unclear. Germline-derived CDR1 and CDR2 are SGHRS and YFSETQ. This CDR3 has 15 amino acids. V lost 0 bases and J 1 base, leaving 10 bases between the germline ends. The DNA for the CDR3 is TGCGCCAGCAGCTTGGCCGGGAGGTCGAACACTGAAGCTTTCTTT. Translation gives CASSLAGRSNTEAFF.

This chain joins TRBV6-1 and TRBJ1-3, with D hard to call. The CDR3 totals 11 residues. V gave up 5 bases and J gave up 8 bases, with 7 bases separating them. CDR1 and CDR2 (germline): MNHNS, SASEGT. The CDR3 is CASSRTDTIYF. As DNA, the CDR3 is TGTGCCAGCAGTCGGACGGACACCATATATTTT.

The rearrangement joins TRBV6-1 to TRBJ1-4; the D is unclear. The CDR3 is 12 residues long. Per the germline V gene, CDR1 is MNHNS and CDR2 is SASEGT. The V end lost 5 bases, the J end lost 6 bases, and 7 bases lay between the germline ends. The CDR3 region has the DNA TGTGCCAGCAGTTGGCAGGATGAAAAACTGTTTTTT. Protein product: CASSWQDEKLFF.

This chain connects TRBV7-9 to TRBJ1-3; D uncertain. This CDR3 has 18 residues. From germline, CDR1 is SEHNR and CDR2 FQNEAQ (reference sequence). Between the trimmed V and J ends, which lost 3 bases and 0 bases, there was a span of 18 bases. The CDR3 is CASSFRRGGLSSGNTIYF. The CDR3 DNA sequence: TGTGCCAGCAGCTTCCGACGGGGTGGACTAAGCTCTGGAAACACCATATATTTT.

The chain carries TRBV7-7 and TRBJ2-1; no clear D. The CDR3 sequence is 15 residues long. The germline V gene has CDR1 SSHAT and CDR2 FNYEAQ (reference sequence). With 1 base removed from V and 0 bases from J, the gap between germline ends came to 7 bases. CDR3 protein: CASSLGVSSYNEQFF. The DNA for the CDR3 is TGTGCCAGCAGCTTAGGGGTGAGCTCCTACAATGAGCAGTTCTTC.

In its sample, this clone was seen a few times. The chain combines TRBV15 with TRBJ2-5, with D perhaps matching TRBD1 (5 bases). Deletions cut 0 bases from V and 5 bases from J, with 13 bases between. The CDR3 loop spans 15 amino acids. Germline V gene sequence: CDR1 LNHNV, CDR2 YYDKDF (reference sequence). This CDR3 is CATSRDQGSWETQYF. CDR3 bases: TGTGCCACCAGCAGAGATCAGGGCTCCTGGGAGACCCAGTACTTC.

The chain links TRBV2 to TRBJ1-2, with D unclear. Looked up from germline, CDR1 is SNHLY and CDR2 is FYNNEI. The CDR3 consists of 13 residues. Between the trimmed V and J ends, which lost 7 bases and 1 base, there was a span of 10 bases. CDR3: CASTSDNNYGYTF. In nucleotides, the CDR3 is TGTGCCAGCACCTCCGACAATAACTATGGCTACACCTTC.

V gene TRBV27 combines with J gene TRBJ2-7; no clear D. CDR1 is MNHEY and CDR2 is SMNVEV in the germline V gene (reference sequence). The ends were cut back, 6 bases at V and 3 bases at J, with 21 bases in the middle. The CDR3 is 16 amino acids. The CDR3 here is CASSPLLPQPHYEQYF. For the CDR3, the DNA is TGTGCCAGCAGCCCGCTCCTCCCACAGCCTCACTACGAGCAGTACTTC.

In the case of this clone: Other DNA variants within this sample encode the same CDR3. The chain uses TRBV29-1 and TRBJ2-5; 8 bases are shared with TRBD1. With V trimmed by 6 bases and J by 5 bases, 5 bases remained unmatched. This CDR3 has 12 amino acids. CDR1 is SQVTM, CDR2 ANQGSEA, per germline. The CDR3: CSVRTGLETQYF. CDR3 nucleotide sequence: TGCAGCGTGAGGACAGGGTTGGAGACCCAGTACTTC.

Only a few counts were recorded for this clone. J is TRBJ2-4 and V is TRBV5-4; no clear D. Germline lookup yields CDR1 SGHNT and CDR2 YYREEE (reference sequence). With 2 bases removed from V and 3 bases from J, the gap between germline ends came to 9 bases. The CDR3 spans 14 residues. CDR3 protein: CASSFGSDKNIQYF. Here the CDR3 DNA reads TGTGCCAGCAGCTTCGGCTCCGACAAAAACATTCAGTACTTC.

V is TRBV19 and J is TRBJ1-2; TRBD1 matches 8 bases. Germline trimming cut 5 bases from V and 8 bases from J; bases unmatched to any gene: 13. The CDR3 covers 15 residues. Germline V lookup: CDR1 LNHDA, CDR2 SQIVND (reference sequence). Here the CDR3 DNA reads TGTGCCAGTAGTGTTACCGGGACAGGCGGTATAGGCTACACCTTC. It codes for CASSVTGTGGIGYTF.

Regarding this clone: Different DNA sequences within this sample yield the same CDR3. The genes are TRBV30 and TRBJ1-5; D not certain. The V and J ends lost 5 bases and 0 bases respectively, with 8 bases between them. Germline V gene sequence: CDR1 GTSNPN, CDR2 SVGIG (reference sequence). The CDR3 is made up of 13 amino acids. This CDR3 reads CAWSVDSNQPQHF. The CDR3, as DNA: TGTGCCTGGTCTGTTGATAGCAATCAGCCCCAGCATTTT.

The rearrangement links TRBV27 to TRBJ1-1; TRBD1 matches 7 bases. J lost 8 bases, V lost 5 bases, and 11 bases had no gene match. Germline assignment: CDR1 MNHEY and CDR2 SMNVEV (reference sequence). The CDR3 totals 14 residues. The CDR3 sequence is CASSPRNRGLEAFF. The CDR3 nucleotides are TGTGCCAGCAGTCCACGAAACAGGGGATTGGAAGCTTTCTTT.

The chain joins TRBV9 to TRBJ1-5; no clear D. The V end was cut by 0 bases, the J end by 6 bases, with 13 bases between. The germline V gene encodes CDR1 SGDLS and CDR2 YYNGEE. The CDR3 length is 15 residues. The CDR3 nucleotides read TGTGCCAGCAGCGTAGAAAGGTTTCGGGGTCAGCCCCAGCATTTT. Its protein is CASSVERFRGQPQHF.

This chain connects TRBV7-9 to TRBJ2-7; no reliable D call. V lost 5 bases, J lost 2 bases, and 13 bases lay in between. The CDR3 is 14 residues long. Germline V gives CDR1 SEHNR, CDR2 FQNEAQ (reference sequence). CDR3 region: CASSPRDATYEQYF. The CDR3 DNA reads as TGTGCCAGCAGCCCCCGAGACGCCACCTACGAGCAGTACTTC. Full variable domain (missing parts from reference TRBV7-9 and TRBJ2-7): DTGVSQNPRHKITKRGQNVTFRCDPISEHNRLYWYRQTLGQGPEFLTYFQNEAQLEKSRLLSDRFSAERPKGSFSTLEIQRTEQGDSAMYLCASSPRDATYEQYFGPGTRLTVT.

This clone was detected only once. This sequence joins TRBV2 and TRBJ2-5; 14 nucleotides align to TRBD2. Germline V gives CDR1 SNHLY, CDR2 FYNNEI. With V trimmed by 6 bases and J by 5 bases, 5 bases remained unmatched. The CDR3 has 15 residues. CDR3 sequence reads: CASRVRLAGGETQYF. The CDR3, as DNA: TGTGCCAGCAGGGTTAGACTAGCGGGAGGGGAGACCCAGTACTTC.

This clone was seen a few times. The rearrangement joins TRBV28 to TRBJ2-3, with 11 bases identical to TRBD2. The CDR3 is 13 amino acids. Per germline, CDR1 MDHEN and CDR2 SYDVKM. V shed 5 bases, J shed 9 bases, and the junction held 4 bases outside the gene matches. The CDR3 nucleotides are TGTGCCAGCAGTCCCACTAGCGGGAGCACGCAGTATTTT. It specifies CASSPTSGSTQYF.